A single sample gave rise to the 18 T cell receptor beta chains below, sequenced in a study of shared clonotypes between healthy human individuals. Method: immunoSEQ multiplex PCR; TCRdb's copy keeps in-frame clones and lacks some. Of about 2.3 million clones listed, about 90% were seen once; the top ten hold about 0.41%. Sequenced: naive CD4+ T cells from PBMCs. Subset: CD45RA+ positively selected. These receptors were taken from a man aged 18 to 30 in good health. Some clones in this sample may be carry-over from other donors' samples.

The sample holds one count of this clone. The chain joins TRBV7-2 to TRBJ1-3, with 9 positions matching TRBD1. The CDR3 covers 15 residues. The germline CDR1 and CDR2 sequences are SGHTA and FQGNSA. With V trimmed by 5 bases and J by 1 base, 3 bases remained unmatched. The CDR3 DNA sequence: TGTGCCAGCAGCAGGGACAGGGTGTCTGGAAACACCATATATTTT. The encoded protein is CASSRDRVSGNTIYF.

Details on this clone: Other DNA sequences of this sample code for an identical CDR3. The rearrangement links TRBV2 to TRBJ2-3; D not certain. V was pared by 6 bases and J by 2 bases, with 3 bases between. The CDR3 runs 11 residues. Germline V gives CDR1 SNHLY, CDR2 FYNNEI. Here the CDR3 DNA reads TGTGCCAGCAGAGACACAGATACGCAGTATTTT. Protein: CASRDTDTQYF.

V gene TRBV19 combines with J gene TRBJ1-4; D uncertain. The CDR3 has 12 amino acids. Germline V gene data show CDR1 as LNHDA and CDR2 as SQIVND (reference sequence). V shed 5 bases and J shed 12 bases, with 13 bases lying between them. CDR3 residues: CASSAWPAELFF. The CDR3, as DNA: TGTGCCAGTAGTGCTTGGCCTGCGGAACTGTTTTTT.

This clone came up once. J is TRBJ2-1 and V is TRBV7-9; 10 bases map to TRBD2. V was clipped by 0 bases and J by 9 bases; unmatched bases: 8. CDR1 and CDR2 from the germline V gene are SEHNR and FQNEAQ (reference sequence). This CDR3 is 16 amino acids long. CDR3 coding DNA: TGTGCCAGCAGCTTAGCGTCCAGCGGGAGGGCCAGTGAGCAGTTCTTC. This encodes CASSLASSGRASEQFF.

V usage is TRBV7-9 and J usage is TRBJ2-3; a weak D match, TRBD1 (6 bases). CDR1 and CDR2 (germline): SEHNR, FQNEAQ (reference sequence). V gave up 1 base and J gave up 6 bases, with 17 bases separating them. CDR3 length: 16 amino acids. CDR3 region: CASSLGYLGHADTQYF. The CDR3 region has the DNA TGTGCCAGCAGCTTAGGTTATCTGGGACACGCCGATACGCAGTATTTT.

The V call is TRBV19, the J call TRBJ2-5, with 8 bases fitting TRBD2. J lost 4 bases, V lost 7 bases, and 8 bases had no gene match. This CDR3 is 14 amino acids long. Germline lookup yields CDR1 LNHDA and CDR2 SQIVND (reference sequence). CDR3 in amino acids: CASKSSGRRETQYF. As DNA, the CDR3 is TGTGCCAGTAAGTCGAGCGGGAGACGAGAGACCCAGTACTTC.

This chain connects TRBV9 to TRBJ2-3; no clear D. The ends were cut back, 0 bases at V and 0 bases at J, with 14 bases in the middle. Germline lookup yields CDR1 SGDLS and CDR2 YYNGEE. The CDR3 is 17 amino acids. Here the CDR3 reads CASSVGVGAASTDTQYF. DNA of the CDR3: TGTGCCAGCAGCGTAGGTGTAGGAGCTGCTAGCACAGATACGCAGTATTTT.

This clone was found once. The chain recombines TRBV27 with TRBJ1-5; D gene unclear. Germline CDR1 MNHEY, CDR2 SMNVEV (reference sequence). The V end lost 8 bases, the J end lost 9 bases, and 14 bases lay between the germline ends. The CDR3 is 12 residues long. The CDR3 region has the DNA TGTGCCAGCGGAGCCGCCTCGGGGCCCCAGCATTTT. Translating gives CASGAASGPQHF.

A single count supports this clone. The V and J genes are TRBV28 and TRBJ2-1, with 11 nucleotides matching TRBD2. Trimming cost V 2 bases and J 5 bases; bases outside gene matches: 2. The CDR3 is made up of 15 amino acids. Germline loops: CDR1 MDHEN, CDR2 SYDVKM. The CDR3 DNA reads TGTGCCAGCAGTTTAACTAGCGGGAGCAACAATGAGCAGTTCTTC. Its protein is CASSLTSGSNNEQFF.

The chain couples TRBV27 to TRBJ1-1, with D maybe TRBD1 (5 bases). Germline V gene lookup returns CDR1 MNHEY and CDR2 SMNVEV (reference sequence). The CDR3 is made up of 13 amino acids. V was cut by 10 bases and J by 1 base, with 13 bases left in between. CDR3 protein: CATSTVRNTEAFF. The CDR3 DNA reads as TGTGCCACATCGACAGTCCGGAACACTGAAGCTTTCTTT.

This clone was seen only once. The V gene is TRBV9, the J gene TRBJ2-5, with unresolved D. Between the trimmed V and J ends, which lost 0 bases and 5 bases, there was a span of 8 bases. The CDR3 extends over 13 amino acids. Germline V gives CDR1 SGDLS, CDR2 YYNGEE. The CDR3 nucleotides are TGTGCCAGCAGCGTAGACGCGGCTGAGACCCAGTACTTC. Translating gives CASSVDAAETQYF.

This chain connects TRBV28 to TRBJ1-5; D is unclear. Trimming cost V 3 bases and J 1 base, with 13 bases left between them. CDR1 is MDHEN, CDR2 SYDVKM, per germline. The CDR3 sequence is 16 residues long. Written as DNA, the CDR3 is TGTGCCAGCAGTTTTTCATCTCTCGGGAGCAATCAGCCCCAGCATTTT. It is translated as CASSFSSLGSNQPQHF.

The J gene is TRBJ2-1, the V gene TRBV6-1; possibly TRBD2 for D (5 bases). The CDR3 totals 15 residues. Between the trimmed V and J ends, which lost 7 bases and 3 bases, there was a span of 16 bases. Per germline, CDR1 MNHNS and CDR2 SASEGT. The CDR3 bases are TGTGCCAGCAAGACTCCCAACCGGGACTACAATGAGCAGTTCTTC. It yields the protein CASKTPNRDYNEQFF.

The chain employs TRBV5-4 and TRBJ2-2; 8 bases agree with TRBD2. Germline-derived CDR1 and CDR2 are SGHNT and YYREEE (reference sequence). V dropped 7 bases and J dropped 7; count of bases not matched to a gene: 12. The CDR3 totals 15 residues. The CDR3, as DNA: TGTGCCAGCTCCCTGCGGGGGGCGAGGGGCGGGGAGCTGTTTTTT. This codes for CASSLRGARGGELFF.

The chain's CDR3 is CASSPSSDRGLYGYTF. The CDR3 DNA sequence: TGTGCCAGCTCACCAAGCTCCGACAGGGGGCTCTATGGCTACACCTTC. V and J are TRBV18 and TRBJ1-2; 10 bases map to TRBD1. J lost 4 bases, V lost 2 bases, and 7 bases had no gene match. The CDR3 has 16 residues. Germline loops: CDR1 KGHSH, CDR2 LQKENI. The full variable domain, its missing parts supplied by reference TRBV18 and TRBJ1-2, is NAGVMQNPRHLVRRRGQEARLRCSPMKGHSHVYWYRQLPEEGLKFMVYLQKENIIDESGMPKERFSAEFPKEGPSILRIQQVVRGDSAAYFCASSPSSDRGLYGYTFGSGTRLTVV.

The chain has TRBV28 and TRBJ2-7; TRBD2 matches at 15 bases. With V trimmed by 6 bases and J by 6 bases, 9 bases remained unmatched. CDR3 length: 16 residues. CDR1 is MDHEN, CDR2 SYDVKM, per germline. The CDR3 sequence is CASRSGTSGRIVEQYF. Written as DNA, the CDR3 is TGTGCCAGCAGATCCGGGACTAGCGGGAGGATCGTCGAGCAGTACTTC.

V usage is TRBV19 and J usage is TRBJ2-1, with 14 bases identical to TRBD2. CDR3 size: 19 residues. The ends lost 5 bases at V and 7 bases at J; junction bases unmatched: 16. Germline assignment: CDR1 LNHDA and CDR2 SQIVND (reference sequence). The CDR3 region has the DNA TGTGCCAGTAGTTCCCGGCGACCCGGGACTAGCGGGAGCTCAAATGAGCAGTTCTTC. It codes for CASSSRRPGTSGSSNEQFF. The whole variable domain, remainder taken from reference TRBV19 and TRBJ2-1, is DGGITQSPKYLFRKEGQNVTLSCEQNLNHDAMYWYRQDPGQGLRLIYYSQIVNDFQKGDIAEGYSVSREKKESFPLTVTSAQKNPTAFYLCASSSRRPGTSGSSNEQFFGPGTRLTVL.

This chain connects TRBV7-2 to TRBJ2-1; TRBD2 matches 7 bases. With V trimmed by 1 base and J by 4 bases, 7 bases remained unmatched. This CDR3 has 16 residues. Per germline, CDR1 SGHTA and CDR2 FQGNSA. The CDR3 DNA is TGTGCCAGCAGCTTAGGCCTAGCGGCAAAATACAATGAGCAGTTCTTC. It yields the protein CASSLGLAAKYNEQFF.